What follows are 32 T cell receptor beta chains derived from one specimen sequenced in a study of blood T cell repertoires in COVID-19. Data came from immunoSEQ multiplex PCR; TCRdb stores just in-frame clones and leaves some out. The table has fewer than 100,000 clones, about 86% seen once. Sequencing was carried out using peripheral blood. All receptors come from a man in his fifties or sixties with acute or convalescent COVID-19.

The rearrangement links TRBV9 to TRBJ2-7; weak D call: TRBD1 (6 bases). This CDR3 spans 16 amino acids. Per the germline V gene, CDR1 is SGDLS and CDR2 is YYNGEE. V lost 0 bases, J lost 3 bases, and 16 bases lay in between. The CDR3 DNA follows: TGTGCCAGCAGCGTAGGGATAGGGGGTGGTAGCTACGAGCAGTACTTC. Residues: CASSVGIGGGSYEQYF.

DNA of the CDR3: TGTGCCAGCAGCACGGGGAGGTCCTACGAGCAGTACTTC. Protein: CASSTGRSYEQYF. The chain recombines TRBV6-6 with TRBJ2-7; D is perhaps TRBD2 (6 bases). With 6 bases removed from V and 1 base from J, the gap between germline ends came to 10 bases. The CDR3 consists of 13 residues. CDR1 is MNHNY, CDR2 SVGAGI, per germline (reference sequence).

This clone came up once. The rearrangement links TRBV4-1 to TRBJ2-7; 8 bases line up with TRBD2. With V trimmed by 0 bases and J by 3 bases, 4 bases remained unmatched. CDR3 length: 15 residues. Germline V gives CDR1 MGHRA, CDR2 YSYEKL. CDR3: CASSQEGTSGYEQYF. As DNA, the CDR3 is TGCGCCAGCAGCCAAGAAGGTACTAGCGGCTACGAGCAGTACTTC.

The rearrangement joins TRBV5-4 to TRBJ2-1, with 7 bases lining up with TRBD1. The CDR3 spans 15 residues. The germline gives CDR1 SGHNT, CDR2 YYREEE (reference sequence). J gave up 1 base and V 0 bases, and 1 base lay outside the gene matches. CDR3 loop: CASSLARGSYNEQFF. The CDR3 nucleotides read TGTGCCAGCAGCTTGGCCAGGGGGTCCTACAATGAGCAGTTCTTC. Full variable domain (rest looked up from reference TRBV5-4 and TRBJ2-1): ETGVTQSPTHLIKTRGQQVTLRCSSQSGHNTVSWYQQALGQGPQFIFQYYREEENGRGNFPPRFSGLQFPNYSSELNVNALELDDSALYLCASSLARGSYNEQFFGPGTRLTVL.

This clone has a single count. The CDR3 sequence is CAWDRGTANTEAFF. Here the CDR3 DNA reads TGTGCCTGGGACCGCGGGACAGCTAACACTGAAGCTTTCTTT. The chain joins TRBV30 to TRBJ1-1; 7 nucleotides align to TRBD1. The V segment lost 5 bases and the J segment 2 bases; nucleotides outside the gene matches: 8. Looked up from germline, CDR1 is GTSNPN and CDR2 is SVGIG (reference sequence). The CDR3 covers 14 residues.

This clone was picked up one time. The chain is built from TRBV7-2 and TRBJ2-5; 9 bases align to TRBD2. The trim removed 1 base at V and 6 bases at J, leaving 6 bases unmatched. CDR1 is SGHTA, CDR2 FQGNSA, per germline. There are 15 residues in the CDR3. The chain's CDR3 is CASSLGRGGMKTQYF. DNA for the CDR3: TGTGCCAGCAGCTTAGGGCGGGGGGGCATGAAGACCCAGTACTTC.

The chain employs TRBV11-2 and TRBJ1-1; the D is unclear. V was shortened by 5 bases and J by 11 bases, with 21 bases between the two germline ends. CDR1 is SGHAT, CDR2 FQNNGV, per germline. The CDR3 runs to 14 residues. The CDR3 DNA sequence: TGTGCCAGCAGCCCAGGTGGTCCCAGGATCGGCGCTTTCTTT. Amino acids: CASSPGGPRIGAFF.

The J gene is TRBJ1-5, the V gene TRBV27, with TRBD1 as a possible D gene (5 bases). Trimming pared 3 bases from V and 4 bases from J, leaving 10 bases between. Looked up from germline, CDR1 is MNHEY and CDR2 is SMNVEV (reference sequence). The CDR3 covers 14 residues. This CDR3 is CASSFRGFNQPQHF. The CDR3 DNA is TGTGCCAGCAGTTTTAGGGGTTTTAATCAGCCCCAGCATTTT.

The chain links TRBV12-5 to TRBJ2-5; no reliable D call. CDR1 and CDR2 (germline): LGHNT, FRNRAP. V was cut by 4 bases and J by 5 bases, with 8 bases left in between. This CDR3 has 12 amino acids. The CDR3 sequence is CASGSPFETQYF. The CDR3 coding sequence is TGTGCTAGTGGTTCCCCTTTCGAGACCCAGTACTTC.

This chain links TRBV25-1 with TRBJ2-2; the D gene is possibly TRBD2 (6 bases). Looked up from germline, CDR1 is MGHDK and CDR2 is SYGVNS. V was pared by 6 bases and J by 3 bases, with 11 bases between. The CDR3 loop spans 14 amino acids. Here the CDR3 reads CASRGGAYTGELFF. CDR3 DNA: TGTGCCAGCAGAGGAGGGGCCTACACCGGGGAGCTGTTTTTT.

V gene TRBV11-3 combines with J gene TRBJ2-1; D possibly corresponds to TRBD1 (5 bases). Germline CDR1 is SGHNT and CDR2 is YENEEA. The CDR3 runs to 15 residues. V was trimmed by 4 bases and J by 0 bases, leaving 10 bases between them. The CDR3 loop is CASSSRVTSYNEQFF. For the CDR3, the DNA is TGTGCCAGCAGCTCCAGGGTTACCTCCTACAATGAGCAGTTCTTC. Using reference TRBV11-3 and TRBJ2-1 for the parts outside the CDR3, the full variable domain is EAGVVQSPRYKIIEKKQPVAFWCNPISGHNTLYWYLQNLGQGPELLIRYENEEAVDDSQLPKDRFSAERLKGVDSTLKIQPAELGDSAVYLCASSSRVTSYNEQFFGPGTRLTVL.

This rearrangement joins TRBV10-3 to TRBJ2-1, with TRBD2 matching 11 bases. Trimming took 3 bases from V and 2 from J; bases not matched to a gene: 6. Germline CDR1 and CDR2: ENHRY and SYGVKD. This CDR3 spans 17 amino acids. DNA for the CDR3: TGTGCCATCAGTGAACCAGTAGCGGGGGGGCCCTACAATGAGCAGTTCTTC. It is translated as CAISEPVAGGPYNEQFF.

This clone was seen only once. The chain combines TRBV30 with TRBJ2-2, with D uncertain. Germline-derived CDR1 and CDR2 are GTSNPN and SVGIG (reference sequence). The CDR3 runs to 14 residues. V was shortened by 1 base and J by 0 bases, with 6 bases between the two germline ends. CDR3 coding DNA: TGTGCCTGGAGTGGTCCGTCGAACACCGGGGAGCTGTTTTTT. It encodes CAWSGPSNTGELFF.

DNA of the CDR3: TGTGCCAGCAGCTTAGCCCGGGACAGGGGCGAAGGCATATATTTT. This gives the protein CASSLARDRGEGIYF. V usage is TRBV7-2 and J usage is TRBJ1-3; 10 bases fit TRBD1. Per germline, CDR1 SGHTA and CDR2 FQGNSA. V trimming: 0 bases; J trimming: 12 bases; junction bases outside the gene matches: 8. This CDR3 comprises 15 residues.

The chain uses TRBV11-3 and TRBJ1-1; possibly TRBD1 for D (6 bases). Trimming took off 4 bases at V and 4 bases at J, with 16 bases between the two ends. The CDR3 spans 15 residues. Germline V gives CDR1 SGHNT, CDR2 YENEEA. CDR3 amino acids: CASSSGQPGATEAFF. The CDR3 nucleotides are TGTGCCAGCAGCTCAGGACAGCCTGGGGCCACTGAAGCTTTCTTT.

The CDR3 coding sequence is TGTGCCAGCAGCTTAGCGCAAGGGGGCGCGTATGGCTACACCTTC. Protein: CASSLAQGGAYGYTF. The rearrangement uses TRBV7-8 and TRBJ1-2, with TRBD1 matching over 7 bases. From germline, CDR1 is SGHVS and CDR2 FQNEAQ. The ends lost 0 bases at V and 5 bases at J; junction bases unmatched: 6. The CDR3 spans 15 residues. The whole variable domain, filled in from reference TRBV7-8 and TRBJ1-2, reads GAGVSQSPRYKVAKRGQDVALRCDPISGHVSLFWYQQALGQGPEFLTYFQNEAQLDKSGLPSDRFFAERPEGSVSTLKIQRTQQEDSAVYLCASSLAQGGAYGYTFGSGTRLTVV.

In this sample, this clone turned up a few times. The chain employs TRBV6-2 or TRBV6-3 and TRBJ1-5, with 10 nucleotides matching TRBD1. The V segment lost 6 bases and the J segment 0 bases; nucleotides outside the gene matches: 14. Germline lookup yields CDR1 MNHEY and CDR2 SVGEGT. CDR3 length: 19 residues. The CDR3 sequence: CASSPYLGDRGLSNQPQHF. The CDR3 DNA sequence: TGTGCCAGCAGCCCCTACTTGGGGGACAGGGGACTTAGCAATCAGCCCCAGCATTTT.

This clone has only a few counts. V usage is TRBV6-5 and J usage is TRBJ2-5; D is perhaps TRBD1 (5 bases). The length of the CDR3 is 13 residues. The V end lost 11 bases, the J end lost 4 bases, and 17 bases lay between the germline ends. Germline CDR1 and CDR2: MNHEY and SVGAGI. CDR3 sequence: CAGEDKGGETQYF. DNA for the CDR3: TGTGCCGGAGAGGACAAGGGTGGAGAGACCCAGTACTTC.

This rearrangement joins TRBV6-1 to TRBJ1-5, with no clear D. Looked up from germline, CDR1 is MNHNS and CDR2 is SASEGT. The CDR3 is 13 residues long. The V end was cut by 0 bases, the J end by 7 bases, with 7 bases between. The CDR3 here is CASSEARQQPQHF. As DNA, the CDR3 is TGTGCCAGCAGTGAAGCCCGCCAGCAGCCCCAGCATTTT.

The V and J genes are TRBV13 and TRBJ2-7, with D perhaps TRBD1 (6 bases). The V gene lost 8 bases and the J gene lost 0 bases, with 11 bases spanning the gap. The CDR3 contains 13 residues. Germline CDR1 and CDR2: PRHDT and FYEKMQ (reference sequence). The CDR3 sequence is CASSQGSSYEQYF. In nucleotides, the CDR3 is TGTGCCAGCTCCCAGGGGAGCTCCTACGAGCAGTACTTC.

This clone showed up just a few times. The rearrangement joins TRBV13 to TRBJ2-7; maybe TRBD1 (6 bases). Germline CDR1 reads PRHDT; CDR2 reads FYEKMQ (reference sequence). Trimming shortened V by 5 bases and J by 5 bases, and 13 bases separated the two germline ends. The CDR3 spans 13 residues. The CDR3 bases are TGTGCCAGCAGCATACAGGGTCGGGACGAGCAGTACTTC. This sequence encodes CASSIQGRDEQYF. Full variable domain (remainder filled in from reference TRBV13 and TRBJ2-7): AAGVIQSPRHLIKEKRETATLKCYPIPRHDTVYWYQQGPGQDPQFLISFYEKMQSDKGSIPDRFSAQQFSDYHSELNMSSLELGDSALYFCASSIQGRDEQYFGPGTRLTVT.

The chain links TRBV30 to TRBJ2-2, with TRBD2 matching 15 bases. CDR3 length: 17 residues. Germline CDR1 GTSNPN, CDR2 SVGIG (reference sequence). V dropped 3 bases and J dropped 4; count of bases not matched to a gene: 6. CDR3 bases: TGTGCCTGGAGGGGACTAGCGGGAGGTGTGCTCACCGGGGAGCTGTTTTTT. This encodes CAWRGLAGGVLTGELFF.

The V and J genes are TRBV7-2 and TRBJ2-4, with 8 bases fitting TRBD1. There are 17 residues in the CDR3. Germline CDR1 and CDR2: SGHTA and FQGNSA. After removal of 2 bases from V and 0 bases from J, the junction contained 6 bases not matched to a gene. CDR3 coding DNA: TGTGCCAGCAGCTTACCCAGGGGGCCGGGAGCCAAAAACATTCAGTACTTC. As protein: CASSLPRGPGAKNIQYF.

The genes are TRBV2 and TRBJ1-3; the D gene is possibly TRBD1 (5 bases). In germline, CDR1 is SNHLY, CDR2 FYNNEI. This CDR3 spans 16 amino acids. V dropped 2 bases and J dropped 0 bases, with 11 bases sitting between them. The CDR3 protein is CASSERPGPSGNTIYF. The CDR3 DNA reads TGTGCCAGCAGTGAAAGGCCAGGGCCCTCTGGAAACACCATATATTTT.

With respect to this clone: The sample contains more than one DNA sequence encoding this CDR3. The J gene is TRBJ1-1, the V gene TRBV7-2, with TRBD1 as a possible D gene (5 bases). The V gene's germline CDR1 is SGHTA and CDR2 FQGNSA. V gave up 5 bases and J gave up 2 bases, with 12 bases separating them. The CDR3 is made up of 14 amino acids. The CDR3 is CASSLNRLNTEAFF. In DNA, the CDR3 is TGTGCCAGCAGCCTAAACAGGTTAAACACTGAAGCTTTCTTT.

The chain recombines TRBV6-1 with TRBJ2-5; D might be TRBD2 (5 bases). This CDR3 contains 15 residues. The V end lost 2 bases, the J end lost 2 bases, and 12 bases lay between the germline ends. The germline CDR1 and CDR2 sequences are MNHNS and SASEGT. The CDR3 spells CASSELGAKQETQYF. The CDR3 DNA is TGTGCCAGCAGTGAATTGGGAGCAAAACAAGAGACCCAGTACTTC.

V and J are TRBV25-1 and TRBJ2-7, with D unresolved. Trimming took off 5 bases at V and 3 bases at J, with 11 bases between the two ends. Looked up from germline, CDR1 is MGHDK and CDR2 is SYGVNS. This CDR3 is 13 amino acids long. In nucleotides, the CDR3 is TGTGCCAGCAGTCAGACTGGTCGCTACGAGCAGTACTTC. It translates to CASSQTGRYEQYF.

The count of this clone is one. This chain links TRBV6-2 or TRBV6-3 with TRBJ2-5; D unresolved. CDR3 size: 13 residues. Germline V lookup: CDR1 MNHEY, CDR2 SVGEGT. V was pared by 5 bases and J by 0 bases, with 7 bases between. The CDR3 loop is CASSKRYQETQYF. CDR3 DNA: TGTGCCAGCAGTAAACGGTACCAAGAGACCCAGTACTTC.

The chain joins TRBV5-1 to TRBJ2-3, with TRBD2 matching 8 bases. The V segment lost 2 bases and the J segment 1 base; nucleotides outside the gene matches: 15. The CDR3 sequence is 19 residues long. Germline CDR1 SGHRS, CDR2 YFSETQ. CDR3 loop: CASSFRRDSGVPRTDTQYF. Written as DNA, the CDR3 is TGCGCCAGCAGCTTCCGGAGGGATAGCGGGGTACCGCGCACAGATACGCAGTATTTT.

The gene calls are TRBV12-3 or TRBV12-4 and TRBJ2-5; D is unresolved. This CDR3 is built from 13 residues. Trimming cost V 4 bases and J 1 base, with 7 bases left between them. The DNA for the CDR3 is TGTGCCAGCAGTTGGAACAGCCAAGAGACCCAGTACTTC. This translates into CASSWNSQETQYF.

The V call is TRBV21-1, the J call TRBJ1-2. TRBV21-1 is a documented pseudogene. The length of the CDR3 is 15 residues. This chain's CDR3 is CARRRGGSEYYGYTF. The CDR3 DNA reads TGTGCCAGAAGGAGAGGCGGTTCCGAATACTATGGCTACACCTTC.

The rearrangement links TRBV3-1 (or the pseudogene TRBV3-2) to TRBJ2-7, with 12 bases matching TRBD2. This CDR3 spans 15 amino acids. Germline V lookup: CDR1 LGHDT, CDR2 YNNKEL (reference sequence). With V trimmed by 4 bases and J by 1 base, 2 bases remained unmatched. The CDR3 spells CASSPTSGRSYEQYF. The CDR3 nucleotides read TGTGCCAGCAGCCCCACTAGCGGGAGGTCCTACGAGCAGTACTTC.